The next 20 T cell receptor beta chains were all read from a single sample in a study of T-cell memory formation after mild COVID-19. TCRdb ran MiXCR on the 5' RACE reads and lists one entry per CDR3 protein. This repertoire shows about 14,000 distinct CDR3 sequences, 12% found once; its top ten account for roughly 53%. Sequencing used PBMCs or a T cell subset sorted from them (not recorded which). The receptors stem from an adult woman who had mild COVID-19 (a few samples of this study predate the infection). Cell type and time point are not known.

Sample share makes this clonotype medium-sized. The V gene is TRBV29-1, the J gene TRBJ2-3, with D perhaps TRBD2 (6 bases). Germline assignment: CDR1 SQVTM and CDR2 ANQGSEA. The CDR3 spans 17 residues. V lost 2 bases and J 6 bases, leaving 24 bases between the germline ends. DNA of the CDR3: TGCAGCGTTGAAATTTGGGAGCGGCTCGGGGGTGGTGATACGCAGTATTTT. This sequence encodes CSVEIWERLGGGDTQYF.

This clonotype was seen at least ten times. This rearrangement joins TRBV24-1 to TRBJ2-1, with TRBD2 identical over 10 bases. Germline loops: CDR1 KGHDR, CDR2 SFDVKD. With 2 bases clipped from V and 2 bases from J, the junction kept 8 bases outside the gene matches. The length of the CDR3 is 18 residues. The CDR3 DNA follows: TGTGCCACCAGTGATTGGGCGTCTAGCGGGGGACCCTACAATGAGCAGTTCTTC. It yields the protein CATSDWASSGGPYNEQFF.

In this sample, this clonotype turned up many times. This chain links TRBV29-1 with TRBJ2-7; D remains ambiguous. Germline V gene lookup returns CDR1 SQVTM and CDR2 ANQGSEA. Trimming removed 5 bases at V and 3 bases at J, with 11 bases between. The CDR3 contains 12 residues. The CDR3 is CSVQGHYYEQYF. The CDR3, as DNA: TGCAGCGTTCAAGGGCACTACTACGAGCAGTACTTC.

This clonotype was observed a few times. This chain uses TRBV2 with TRBJ2-7; 8 bases align to TRBD2. Germline values: CDR1 SNHLY, CDR2 FYNNEI. CDR3 length: 14 amino acids. V shed 6 bases and J 4 bases; nucleotides not matched to a gene: 8. CDR3 in amino acids: CASRPGRVDYEQYF. CDR3 DNA: TGTGCCAGCAGACCCGGGAGGGTCGATTACGAGCAGTACTTC. Combining the CDR3 with reference TRBV2 and TRBJ2-7 gives the whole variable domain EPEVTQTPSHQVTQMGQEVILRCVPISNHLYFYWYRQILGQKVEFLVSFYNNEISEKSEIFDDQFSVERPDGSNFTLKIRSTKLEDSAMYFCASRPGRVDYEQYFGPGTRLTVT.

This clonotype was seen many times. This chain's CDR3 is CASSSTSGRASSTDTQYF. The DNA for the CDR3 is TGTGCCAGCAGCTCGACTAGCGGGAGGGCCTCTAGCACAGATACGCAGTATTTT. The J gene is TRBJ2-3, the V gene TRBV7-9; 14 positions match TRBD2. This CDR3 region has 18 residues. J was trimmed by 0 bases and V by 4 bases; bases with no gene match: 6. Germline V CDR1 and CDR2: SEHNR, FQNEAQ (reference sequence). Looking up the rest from reference TRBV7-9 and TRBJ2-3 gives the full variable domain: DTGVSQNPRHKITKRGQNVTFRCDPISEHNRLYWYRQTLGQGPEFLTYFQNEAQLEKSRLLSDRFSAERPKGSFSTLEIQRTEQGDSAMYLCASSSTSGRASSTDTQYFGPGTRLTVL.

There are many counts of this clonotype. The chain links TRBV9 to TRBJ1-2; TRBD1 aligns across 8 bases. CDR1 SGDLS and CDR2 YYNGEE come from the germline V gene. The J segment lost 2 bases and the V segment lost 3 bases, leaving 18 bases of the junction unmatched. The CDR3 extends over 19 amino acids. The DNA for the CDR3 is TGTGCCAGCAGCGCGCCCCGACGTCAGGGGGCAGGGGAAAACTATGGCTACACCTTC. Its translation is CASSAPRRQGAGENYGYTF.

As regards this clonotype: A much larger clone lies a single base off, so this may be a read error. The chain combines TRBV6-1 with TRBJ1-6, with a possible D match to TRBD1 (5 bases). The CDR3 is made up of 14 amino acids. Germline loops: CDR1 MNHNS, CDR2 SASEGT. CDR3 coding DNA: TGTGCCAGCAGTCAACTAGGGACGTCTTCACACCTCCACTTT. Encoded protein: CASSQLGTSSHLHF.

The rearrangement joins TRBV2 to TRBJ2-5; TRBD2 is a possible D gene (7 bases). Germline V gene lookup returns CDR1 SNHLY and CDR2 FYNNEI. V was clipped by 7 bases and J by 4 bases, with 19 bases between them. This CDR3 region has 15 residues. CDR3 protein: CASNNRGGRGETQYF. The CDR3, as DNA: TGTGCCAGCAATAATCGCGGGGGCCGAGGAGAGACCCAGTACTTC.

This clonotype was seen many times. The chain combines TRBV7-6 with TRBJ2-7; D may correspond to TRBD1 or TRBD2 (5 bases each). The V end was cut by 1 base, the J end by 2 bases, with 15 bases between. Germline loops: CDR1 SGHVS, CDR2 FNYEAQ. CDR3 length: 16 amino acids. CDR3 region: CASSLGGRLSPYEQYF. The CDR3 bases are TGTGCCAGCAGCTTAGGGGGACGTCTCAGCCCCTACGAGCAGTACTTC.

This clonotype came up many times. V is TRBV2 and J is TRBJ1-4; D call uncertain. The CDR3 has 14 amino acids. V was trimmed by 0 bases and J by 7 bases, leaving 9 bases between them. The V gene's germline CDR1 is SNHLY and CDR2 FYNNEI. CDR3 protein: CASSEAEVSEKLFF. As DNA, the CDR3 is TGTGCCAGCAGTGAAGCTGAGGTTTCTGAAAAACTGTTTTTT.

This clonotype was seen many times. The chain combines TRBV5-1 with TRBJ2-1; 10 bases fit TRBD2. The length of the CDR3 is 17 residues. The germline V gene encodes CDR1 SGHRS and CDR2 YFSETQ. Trimming removed 5 bases from V and 3 bases from J; junction bases left unmatched: 11. CDR3 DNA: TGCGCCAGCAGTCCGGAGTTCGGGACTAGCGTCTACAATGAGCAGTTCTTC. Protein product: CASSPEFGTSVYNEQFF. Full variable domain (outside the CDR3, taken from reference TRBV5-1 and TRBJ2-1): KAGVTQTPRYLIKTRGQQVTLSCSPISGHRSVSWYQQTPGQGLQFLFEYFSETQRNKGNFPGRFSGRQFSNSRSEMNVSTLELGDSALYLCASSPEFGTSVYNEQFFGPGTRLTVL.

This clonotype was counted ten times or more. The rearrangement joins TRBV7-8 to TRBJ1-1; D is perhaps TRBD1 (5 bases). V was trimmed by 1 base and J by 3 bases, leaving 15 bases between them. Germline V gene data show CDR1 as SGHVS and CDR2 as FQNEAQ. The CDR3 has 16 amino acids. The CDR3 loop reads CASSLGGVLRHTEAFF. The CDR3 DNA reads TGTGCCAGCAGCTTAGGAGGGGTCCTTCGCCACACTGAAGCTTTCTTT.

This clonotype was counted ten times or more. The rearrangement joins TRBV20-1 to TRBJ2-3; the match to TRBD2 covers 7 bases. Per the germline V gene, CDR1 is DFQATT and CDR2 is SNEGSKA (reference sequence). Losses at the gene ends were 0 bases for V and 3 bases for J; bases not matched to a gene: 6. This CDR3 has 15 residues. DNA for the CDR3: TGCAGTGCTAGAGATCTGGGCGGGAGAACAGATACGCAGTATTTT. It specifies CSARDLGGRTDTQYF.

This clonotype was counted ten times or more. V is TRBV4-1 and J is TRBJ2-7, with D perhaps TRBD2 (6 bases). V was cut by 0 bases and J by 0 bases, with 15 bases left in between. The V gene's germline CDR1 is MGHRA and CDR2 YSYEKL. CDR3 length: 17 amino acids. CDR3: CASSQDPRAGSSYEQYF. As DNA, the CDR3 is TGCGCCAGCAGCCAAGATCCGCGCGCGGGGAGCTCCTACGAGCAGTACTTC.

This clonotype came up many times. This chain connects TRBV24-1 to TRBJ2-5, with 8 bases aligning to TRBD1. V gave up 2 bases and J gave up 1 base; unmatched junction bases: 8. Germline CDR1 KGHDR, CDR2 SFDVKD. This CDR3 region has 17 residues. The CDR3 DNA reads as TGTGCCACCAGTGATTCTCCGGGACAGGCCGCCCAAGAGACCCAGTACTTC. Its translation: CATSDSPGQAAQETQYF.

This clonotype was detected only once. The chain uses TRBV5-6 and TRBJ2-1, with 15 bases lining up with TRBD2. Germline V lookup: CDR1 SGHDT, CDR2 YYEEEE. The trim removed 4 bases at V and 2 bases at J, leaving 10 bases unmatched. The CDR3 extends over 19 amino acids. The CDR3 nucleotides are TGTGCCAGCAGCCCCTCGGGACTAGCGGGGGGACCCACCTACAATGAGCAGTTCTTC. Its protein product is CASSPSGLAGGPTYNEQFF. Looking up the rest from reference TRBV5-6 and TRBJ2-1 gives the full variable domain: DAGVTQSPTHLIKTRGQQVTLRCSPKSGHDTVSWYQQALGQGPQFIFQYYEEEERQRGNFPDRFSGHQFPNYSSELNVNALLLGDSALYLCASSPSGLAGGPTYNEQFFGPGTRLTVL.

Many counts were recorded for this clonotype. The J gene is TRBJ2-5, the V gene TRBV5-1; TRBD2 agrees at 10 bases. The CDR3 contains 16 residues. Germline values: CDR1 SGHRS, CDR2 YFSETQ. The V segment lost 1 base and the J segment 4 bases; nucleotides outside the gene matches: 7. CDR3 coding DNA: TGCGCCAGCAGCTTGCAGGGCCCTAGCGGGGGAGAGACCCAGTACTTC. It codes for CASSLQGPSGGETQYF. The full variable domain, with the rest looked up from reference TRBV5-1 and TRBJ2-5, is KAGVTQTPRYLIKTRGQQVTLSCSPISGHRSVSWYQQTPGQGLQFLFEYFSETQRNKGNFPGRFSGRQFSNSRSEMNVSTLELGDSALYLCASSLQGPSGGETQYFGPGTRLLVL.

This clonotype was detected many times. The chain uses TRBV20-1 and TRBJ1-1; TRBD1 is a possible D gene (6 bases). The CDR3 is made up of 13 amino acids. Germline lookup yields CDR1 DFQATT and CDR2 SNEGSKA (reference sequence). Between the trimmed V and J ends, which lost 7 bases and 0 bases, there was a span of 12 bases. The CDR3 spells CSGSDSLNTEAFF. CDR3 coding DNA: TGCAGTGGGTCGGACAGCCTGAACACTGAAGCTTTCTTT.

In regard to this clonotype: Possible read error: a much larger clone is one base away. The chain has TRBV27 and TRBJ2-7, with a tentative D call TRBD2 (5 bases). The CDR3 consists of 18 residues. From germline, CDR1 is MNHEY and CDR2 SMNVEV (reference sequence). V was pared by 0 bases and J by 5 bases, with 23 bases between. The DNA of the CDR3 is TGTGCCAGCAGTTTATCCCTTGGTCATCAGGAGGTCGTGGACGAGCAGTACTTC. Its translation is CASSLSLGHQEVVDEQYF.

This clonotype was detected many times. CDR3 residues: CASSLSSSGRYNEQFF. The CDR3 DNA is TGTGCCAGCAGCCTTAGTTCCAGCGGGCGGTACAATGAGCAGTTCTTC. This sequence joins TRBV11-2 and TRBJ2-1, with D perhaps matching TRBD2 (6 bases). Trimming took off 5 bases at V and 4 bases at J, with 18 bases between the two ends. The germline V gene encodes CDR1 SGHAT and CDR2 FQNNGV. This CDR3 has 16 residues.